This TCR beta chain comes out of a study of blood T cell repertoires in COVID-19. The repertoire was sequenced with immunoSEQ multiplex PCR; TCRdb's copy has only in-frame clones and lacks some. The data show roughly 700,000 clones, about 87% seen once. CDR3 length: 14 amino acids. Germline loops: CDR1 LGHDT, CDR2 YNNKEL (reference sequence). The ends were cut back, 3 bases at V and 11 bases at J, with 17 bases in the middle. Sequences were obtained from peripheral blood. The sequence came from a woman aged 18-29 years with acute or convalescent COVID-19. This chain connects TRBV3-1 (or the pseudogene TRBV3-2) to TRBJ1-5; D is possibly TRBD1 (6 bases). CDR3 in amino acids: CASSQSPGAGAQHF. The CDR3, as DNA: TGTGCCAGCAGCCAGTCGCCGGGTGCAGGGGCCCAGCATTTT.